Described below is a single TCR beta chain sequence and its context. The antigen is not known. This sample was included in a study of response to subunit inactivated influenza vaccine. TCRdb independently ran MiXCR on the RT-PCR reads; one entry per CDR3 protein. The sample shows around 850,000 distinct CDR3 sequences, about 18% of them seen only once. The V gene lost 0 bases and the J gene lost 2 bases, with 14 bases spanning the gap. The CDR3 is made up of 16 amino acids. Per the germline V gene, CDR1 is MNHEY and CDR2 is SVGAGI. Study outcomes and limitations: Each seasonal influenza vaccination, the authors suggested, recruits few new T cells.

This specimen consisted of PBMCs from blood, obtained 5 to 6 days after vaccination. The receptor was derived from a man aged 45-65 years who received an inactivated influenza vaccine. The V call is TRBV6-5, the J call TRBJ2-7; a possible D gene is TRBD1 (5 bases). In DNA, the CDR3 is TGTGCCAGCAGTTACTCGTTCCCAGGGATTACCTACGAGCAGTACTTC. This translates into CASSYSFPGITYEQYF.